These T cell receptor beta chains were read from a single sample in a study of identical twins. TCRdb re-derived calls from the 5' RACE reads in MiXCR, one entry per CDR3 protein. The data contain about 190,000 distinct CDR3 sequences, around a sixth of them singletons. The same specimen was also included in a second study, on T cells expressing NK-cell markers.

Sequenced sample: CD8+ T cells sorted from blood. The receptors were gathered from a woman aged 18-29 years in good health. Each CDR3 is given with its conserved first and last residue. The D gene is left open where the match is weak. Some rows mark clone size as missing; the rest say once, few, many or name a class of expanded clone.

abundance	d_gene	len	j_gene	v_gene	CDR3nt	CDR3aa
.	.	11	TRBJ2-2	TRBV29-1	TGCAGCGTTGGGTATGCCGGGGAGCTGTTTTTT	CSVGYAGELFF
few	.	12	TRBJ2-1	TRBV7-6	TGTGCCAGCAGCCGGTCAGGGGACGAGCAGTTCTTC	CASSRSGDEQFF
.	TRBD1	15	TRBJ1-4	TRBV7-8	TGTGCCAGCAGCTCAAGTACAGGGGGCGGGGAAAAACTGTTTTTT	CASSSSTGGGEKLFF
once	TRBD2	17	TRBJ2-2	TRBV6-1	TGTGCCAGCAGTGGTTCGGGTCCAGCGGGGGGGCACGGGGAGCTGTTTTTT	CASSGSGPAGGHGELFF
.	.	15	TRBJ2-1	TRBV7-9	TGTGCCAGCAGCTTAGTGGGAAGGGGGATGAATGAGCAGTTCTTC	CASSLVGRGMNEQFF
many	.	14	TRBJ1-1	TRBV5-1	TGCGCCAGCAGAGACGGAGGATTGGGCACTGAAGCTTTCTTT	CASRDGGLGTEAFF
.	.	14	TRBJ1-1	TRBV29-1	TGCAGCGTTGAAGATATCGAGGGGGACACTGAAGCTTTCTTT	CSVEDIEGDTEAFF
.	TRBD2	16	TRBJ2-7	TRBV10-1	TGCGCCAGCAGTGAGGCCGGGACTAGCGTCTTCTACGAGCAGTACTTC	CASSEAGTSVFYEQYF
many	.	11	TRBJ2-1	TRBV7-9	TGTGCCAGCAGCTTTTACAATGAGCAGTTCTTC	CASSFYNEQFF
.	.	14	TRBJ2-3	TRBV27	TGTGCCAGCGAAGGGGCGGGACCCACAGATACGCAGTATTTT	CASEGAGPTDTQYF
few	TRBD2	17	TRBJ2-3	TRBV4-3	TGCGCCAGCAGCCAAGCCCTTAGCGGGAGGGACACAGATACGCAGTATTTT	CASSQALSGRDTDTQYF
.	TRBD1	12	TRBJ2-2	TRBV27	TGTGCCAGCAGGACAGGGTCCGGGGAGCTGTTTTTT	CASRTGSGELFF
.	TRBD1	14	TRBJ2-3	TRBV6-1	TGTGCCAGCTTGGGACAGGGGGTTTCAGATACGCAGTATTTT	CASLGQGVSDTQYF
.	.	15	TRBJ2-3	TRBV6-4	TGTGCCAGACCCCGAGTCCGCCGGTGGGGCCTCCAAGAGTATTTT	CARPRVRRWGLQEYF
.	.	15	TRBJ1-2	TRBV27	TGTGCCAGCAGTACCCGAACGGGGCCCTCGGGAGGCTACACCTTC	CASSTRTGPSGGYTF
few	TRBD2	14	TRBJ2-1	TRBV27	TGTGCCAGCAGCAAGGGACTAGTAAACAATGAGCAGTTCTTC	CASSKGLVNNEQFF
few	.	11	TRBJ2-1	TRBV12-5	TGTGCTAGTGGTGGGAACAATGAGCAGTTCTTC	CASGGNNEQFF
.	.	16	TRBJ2-1	TRBV7-9	TGTGCCAGCAGCCCCCGTCGGCTAGCCCCCTACAATGAGCAGTTCTTC	CASSPRRLAPYNEQFF
.	.	15	TRBJ1-1	TRBV3-1	TGTGCCAGCAGCCAAGAGGCAGGGTGGAATACTGAAGCTTTCTTT	CASSQEAGWNTEAFF
.	TRBD2	15	TRBJ2-1	TRBV7-8	TGTGCCAGCAGCTTATACGGGGGGGACTACAATGAGCAGTTCTTC	CASSLYGGDYNEQFF
.	.	14	TRBJ1-6	TRBV9	TGTGCCAGCAGCGTAGAAAACAGTAATTCACCCCTCCACTTT	CASSVENSNSPLHF
.	.	15	TRBJ2-7	TRBV7-2	TGTGCCAGCAGCGTACAGGAAATGCGGACCTACGAGCAGTACTTC	CASSVQEMRTYEQYF
.	.	16	TRBJ1-1	TRBV7-9	TGTGCCAGCAGCTCGGCGGTCAGAGGCTGGGACACTGAAGCTTTCTTT	CASSSAVRGWDTEAFF
.	TRBD2	17	TRBJ2-1	TRBV9	TGTGCCAGCAGCGTAGTCTCAGGGACTAGCGGGAGCAATGAGCAGTTCTTC	CASSVVSGTSGSNEQFF
few	.	14	TRBJ2-2	TRBV7-6	TGTGCCAGCAGCGCTGAGGAGGCCACCGGGGAGCTGTTTTTT	CASSAEEATGELFF
.	.	12	TRBJ2-5	TRBV20-1	TGCAGTGCTAGATTTGGTCAAGAGACCCAGTACTTC	CSARFGQETQYF
.	.	15	TRBJ2-1	TRBV6-4	TGTGCCCTTCATGTGACCCCTCTTATATACAATGAGCAGTTCTTC	CALHVTPLIYNEQFF
few	.	12	TRBJ2-7	TRBV29-1	TGCAGCTTCAGGGGTGGAACCTACGAGCAGTACTTC	CSFRGGTYEQYF
few	TRBD1	15	TRBJ1-1	TRBV9	TGTGCCAGCAGCCGACGAACCGGGACAGGGGGTGAAGCTTTCTTT	CASSRRTGTGGEAFF
.	.	15	TRBJ2-7	TRBV6-5	TGTGCCAGCAGTTACTATGGGGAGGCCGCCTACGAGCAGTACTTC	CASSYYGEAAYEQYF
many	TRBD2	11	TRBJ2-1	TRBV6-2/TRBV6-3	TGTGCCAGCAGCCCGGGACTAGAGCAGTTCTTC	CASSPGLEQFF
few	TRBD2	16	TRBJ2-2	TRBV20-1	TGCAGTGCTAGAGTAGGCGGGGGGATCTACACCGGGGAGCTGTTTTTT	CSARVGGGIYTGELFF
few	TRBD2	15	TRBJ2-1	TRBV9	TGTGCCAGCAGCGTAGACAGCGGGAGTTTAAATGAGCAGTTCTTC	CASSVDSGSLNEQFF